One sample yielded the 28 T cell receptor beta chains listed below, sequenced in a study of shared clonotypes between healthy human individuals. Method: immunoSEQ multiplex PCR; TCRdb's copy keeps in-frame clones and lacks some. The table has about 2,200,000 clones, about 93% seen once. CD45RO-negative CD8 cells positively selected for CCR7 made up the naive population, which excluded terminally differentiated effector memory CD45RA+ cells. Specimen: naive CD8+ T cells from PBMCs. All receptors come from a man younger than 35 in good health. Some clones in this sample may be carry-over from other donors' samples.

As concerns this clone: At the DNA level, this CDR3 is encoded by other sequences in the same sample as well. The V gene is TRBV27, the J gene TRBJ2-7; D remains unclear. The CDR3 is 13 residues long. V was cut by 3 bases and J by 2 bases, with 8 bases left in between. Germline V lookup: CDR1 MNHEY, CDR2 SMNVEV (reference sequence). CDR3 bases: TGTGCCAGCAGTTTTGGTTCCACCTACGAGCAGTACTTC. It yields the protein CASSFGSTYEQYF.

The rearrangement links TRBV19 to TRBJ2-7; the D call may be TRBD1 or TRBD2 (5 bases each). Trimming cost V 9 bases and J 2 bases, with 14 bases left between them. This CDR3 is 13 amino acids long. Germline V CDR1 and CDR2: LNHDA, SQIVND (reference sequence). The CDR3 nucleotides are TGTGCCAGAACCGGGACGGGAACCTACGAGCAGTACTTC. This codes for CARTGTGTYEQYF.

About this clone itself: Other DNA sequences in this sample translate to the same CDR3. The chain couples TRBV7-9 to TRBJ1-1; D call uncertain. V gave up 4 bases and J gave up 2 bases, with 5 bases separating them. Germline V gene data show CDR1 as SEHNR and CDR2 as FQNEAQ (reference sequence). The CDR3 runs to 12 residues. CDR3 bases: TGTGCCAGCAGCTCAAGCAACACTGAAGCTTTCTTT. Translation gives CASSSSNTEAFF.

The rearrangement joins TRBV7-9 to TRBJ2-5; TRBD2 agrees at 8 bases. Germline lookup yields CDR1 SEHNR and CDR2 FQNEAQ (reference sequence). V lost 5 bases and J lost 5; bases outside the gene matches: 13. This CDR3 region has 16 residues. The CDR3 DNA follows: TGTGCCAGCAGCCCATCGACCGGGAGGGATGGCGAGACCCAGTACTTC. As protein: CASSPSTGRDGETQYF. The variable domain in full, completed from reference TRBV7-9 and TRBJ2-5, reads DTGVSQNPRHKITKRGQNVTFRCDPISEHNRLYWYRQTLGQGPEFLTYFQNEAQLEKSRLLSDRFSAERPKGSFSTLEIQRTEQGDSAMYLCASSPSTGRDGETQYFGPGTRLLVL.

This clone was recorded once. V is TRBV2 and J is TRBJ1-1, with 9 bases that match TRBD1. CDR1 and CDR2 (germline): SNHLY, FYNNEI. This CDR3 has 15 amino acids. V shed 6 bases and J 5 bases; nucleotides not matched to a gene: 10. DNA for the CDR3: TGTGCCAGCAGGATTCTTTCGGACAGGGGAACTGAAGCTTTCTTT. Protein product: CASRILSDRGTEAFF.

The V gene is TRBV28, the J gene TRBJ1-2; D is ambiguous. Trimming removed 8 bases from V and 8 bases from J, with 27 bases in between. CDR3 length: 16 amino acids. Germline V gene data show CDR1 as MDHEN and CDR2 as SYDVKM. The CDR3 sequence: CASASWREGTWGGYTF. The CDR3 DNA reads as TGTGCCAGCGCATCCTGGAGGGAGGGAACTTGGGGAGGCTACACCTTC.

The rearrangement links TRBV7-6 to TRBJ1-4; D is perhaps TRBD1 (5 bases). Deletions cut 4 bases from V and 6 bases from J, with 15 bases between. Germline CDR1 and CDR2: SGHVS and FNYEAQ. The CDR3 sequence is 15 residues long. CDR3 nucleotides: TGTGCCAGCAGCTCCCCAGGCTCCAGGGATGAAAAACTGTTTTTT. Its protein product is CASSSPGSRDEKLFF. Filled out from reference TRBV7-6 and TRBJ1-4, the complete variable domain reads GAGVSQSPRYKVTKRGQDVALRCDPISGHVSLYWYRQALGQGPEFLTYFNYEAQQDKSGLPNDRFSAERPEGSISTLTIQRTEQRDSAMYRCASSSPGSRDEKLFFGSGTQLSVL.

The chain combines TRBV7-9 with TRBJ1-1, with D hard to call. This CDR3 has 11 amino acids. Per germline, CDR1 SEHNR and CDR2 FQNEAQ (reference sequence). Trimming took off 8 bases at V and 4 bases at J, with 8 bases between the two ends. In nucleotides, the CDR3 is TGTGCCAGCGGGATGGGCACTGAAGCTTTCTTT. Its protein product is CASGMGTEAFF.

This chain links TRBV9 with TRBJ1-2; tentative D call: TRBD1 (6 bases). The CDR3 has 17 residues. Germline lookup yields CDR1 SGDLS and CDR2 YYNGEE. V gave up 2 bases and J gave up 0 bases, with 17 bases separating them. The CDR3 DNA reads TGTGCCAGCAGCGTGAGGGTGAGGGGGACGCCTAACTATGGCTACACCTTC. Translating gives CASSVRVRGTPNYGYTF.

The V and J genes are TRBV28 and TRBJ2-1; TRBD2 matches at 7 bases. This CDR3 region has 15 residues. CDR1 is MDHEN and CDR2 is SYDVKM in the germline V gene. The J segment lost 5 bases and the V segment lost 3 bases, leaving 7 bases of the junction unmatched. Here the CDR3 DNA reads TGTGCCAGCAGTTTGGGGAGGGCCCTCGACAATGAGCAGTTCTTC. Encoded protein: CASSLGRALDNEQFF.

Here the CDR3 DNA reads TGTGCCAGCAGCCCCCTTGTGACCGGGGAGCTGTTTTTT. Translated: CASSPLVTGELFF. This chain connects TRBV6-5 to TRBJ2-2; no clear D gene. CDR1 is MNHEY and CDR2 is SVGAGI in the germline V gene. Trimming cost V 6 bases and J 5 bases, with 10 bases left between them. The length of the CDR3 is 13 residues.

The chain uses TRBV11-2 and TRBJ1-2, with 8 bases aligning to TRBD1. Germline V gives CDR1 SGHAT, CDR2 FQNNGV. The CDR3 spans 15 residues. V was clipped by 6 bases and J by 4 bases; unmatched bases: 10. The DNA of the CDR3 is TGTGCCAGCAGACAGTGGACAGGGTTGGCCTATGGCTACACCTTC. It is translated as CASRQWTGLAYGYTF.

Only one count was recorded for this clone. This chain joins TRBV6-6 and TRBJ2-3; D might be TRBD2 (5 bases). Germline-derived CDR1 and CDR2 are MNHNY and SVGAGI (reference sequence). Trimming stripped 2 bases from V and 5 bases from J, with 17 bases between. The CDR3 is 16 amino acids. The CDR3 nucleotides are TGTGCCAGCAGTTACGAGGGAGCCACCCCCGTAGATACGCAGTATTTT. Translated, it gives CASSYEGATPVDTQYF.

The chain has TRBV28 and TRBJ1-5; a possible D gene is TRBD1 (5 bases). The germline V and J ends were trimmed by 6 bases and 3 bases, with 15 bases remaining between them. The CDR3 spans 15 residues. Per germline, CDR1 MDHEN and CDR2 SYDVKM. The CDR3 DNA follows: TGTGCCAGCAGCGCCCTAGAGGGGAACAATCAGCCCCAGCATTTT. Translating gives CASSALEGNNQPQHF.

Only one count was recorded for this clone. The chain links TRBV5-1 to TRBJ1-5, with D possibly TRBD1 on 5 matching bases. This CDR3 comprises 15 residues. V lost 4 bases, J lost 0 bases, and 11 bases lay in between. Germline CDR1 SGHRS, CDR2 YFSETQ. This chain's CDR3 is CASSPGPISNQPQHF. DNA for the CDR3: TGCGCCAGCAGCCCGGGACCGATTAGCAATCAGCCCCAGCATTTT.

This chain links TRBV7-2 with TRBJ2-1; 9 bases fit TRBD1. The CDR3 consists of 16 residues. Germline V gene lookup returns CDR1 SGHTA and CDR2 FQGNSA. V trimming: 3 bases; J trimming: 4 bases; junction bases outside the gene matches: 7. CDR3 in amino acids: CASSFTGTGMYNEQFF. The CDR3 DNA reads as TGTGCCAGCAGCTTTACCGGGACAGGGATGTACAATGAGCAGTTCTTC.

Only one count was recorded for this clone. One end of the junction is discordant with germline, which a read error may explain. The gene calls are TRBV4-1 and TRBJ2-7; the D call may be TRBD1 or TRBD2 (6 bases each). Germline V lookup: CDR1 MGHRA, CDR2 YSYEKL. CDR3 length: 13 residues. DNA of the CDR3: TGCGCCAGCAGCCAACTTGTGGCGGGACATCCCCAGTTC. This encodes CASSQLVAGHPQF.

About this clone: Other DNA variants within this sample encode the same CDR3. V usage is TRBV9 and J usage is TRBJ2-7, with D hard to call. CDR3 length equals 14 residues. Germline CDR1 SGDLS, CDR2 YYNGEE. The germline V and J ends were trimmed by 0 bases and 0 bases, with 7 bases remaining between them. This CDR3 reads CASSVVGSSYEQYF. In DNA form, the CDR3 reads TGTGCCAGCAGCGTAGTCGGAAGCTCCTACGAGCAGTACTTC.

The chain uses TRBV18 and TRBJ2-5; D perhaps matches TRBD1 (7 bases). The CDR3 is made up of 15 amino acids. Trimming stripped 3 bases from V and 5 bases from J, with 16 bases between. The V gene's germline CDR1 is KGHSH and CDR2 LQKENI. The chain's CDR3 is CASSPEEGAGETQYF. The CDR3 nucleotides are TGTGCCAGCTCACCCGAGGAGGGGGCCGGGGAGACCCAGTACTTC.

J is TRBJ2-1 and V is TRBV27; the D gene is possibly TRBD2 (5 bases). Looked up from germline, CDR1 is MNHEY and CDR2 is SMNVEV (reference sequence). This CDR3 region has 13 residues. The V gene lost 0 bases and the J gene lost 10 bases, with 10 bases spanning the gap. The CDR3, as DNA: TGTGCCAGCAGTTTATCAGCGGCTGGCGAGCAGTTCTTC. Its translation is CASSLSAAGEQFF.

The table lists this clone with a few counts. The chain is built from TRBV10-2 and TRBJ1-1, with D unresolved. Germline V gene data show CDR1 as WSHSY and CDR2 as SAAADI. Deletions cut 0 bases from V and 1 base from J, with 9 bases between. CDR3 length equals 15 residues. The CDR3 reads CASSESIGGNTEAFF. Here the CDR3 DNA reads TGCGCCAGCAGTGAGTCCATCGGAGGGAACACTGAAGCTTTCTTT.

This clone was observed a single time. This chain links TRBV19 with TRBJ2-7; the D is unclear. Germline V gene sequence: CDR1 LNHDA, CDR2 SQIVND (reference sequence). The germline V and J ends were trimmed by 1 base and 2 bases, with 9 bases remaining between them. This CDR3 contains 14 residues. CDR3 protein: CASSIGRHTYEQYF. CDR3 DNA sequence: TGTGCCAGTAGTATAGGCAGACACACCTACGAGCAGTACTTC.

The genes are TRBV15 and TRBJ1-5, with no clear D. Germline V gene data show CDR1 as LNHNV and CDR2 as YYDKDF (reference sequence). Trimming cost V 0 bases and J 0 bases, with 6 bases left between them. There are 15 residues in the CDR3. In DNA, the CDR3 is TGTGCCACCAGCAGAGAAGGTTATAGCAATCAGCCCCAGCATTTT. It encodes CATSREGYSNQPQHF.

Note on this clone: The same CDR3 is also encoded by other DNA sequences in this sample. The chain links TRBV27 to TRBJ1-1; a weak D match, TRBD1 (5 bases). The CDR3 sequence is 13 residues long. The germline CDR1 and CDR2 sequences are MNHEY and SMNVEV (reference sequence). Trimming stripped 2 bases from V and 5 bases from J, with 9 bases between. The CDR3 nucleotides are TGTGCCAGCAGTTTAGGTGGGGGAACTGAAGCTTTCTTT. It is translated as CASSLGGGTEAFF.

Notes on this clone: Other nucleotide sequences from this sample produce the same CDR3. This chain connects TRBV28 to TRBJ2-1; the D is unclear. V dropped 5 bases and J dropped 4 bases, with 6 bases sitting between them. The germline CDR1 and CDR2 sequences are MDHEN and SYDVKM. The CDR3 consists of 12 residues. The chain's CDR3 is CASSPGYNEQFF. In nucleotides, the CDR3 is TGTGCCAGCAGTCCGGGTTACAATGAGCAGTTCTTC.

The table lists this clone with a count of one. This chain uses TRBV21-1 with TRBJ2-3; the D segment call TRBD2 is taken from the table without a DNA check. TRBV21-1 is marked as a pseudogene. The CDR3 has 16 amino acids. CDR3 sequence reads: CASSEKEREGTDTQYF. The CDR3 coding sequence is TGTGCCAGCAGCGAGAAGGAGCGGGAGGGCACAGATACGCAGTATTTT.

This chain uses TRBV5-1 with TRBJ1-1; D is ambiguous. Trimming pared 0 bases from V and 6 bases from J, leaving 9 bases between. The CDR3 runs 13 residues. CDR1 and CDR2 (germline): SGHRS, YFSETQ. Here the CDR3 DNA reads TGCGCCAGCAGCTTGGCGGAGAGGGCTGAAGCTTTCTTT. Translated: CASSLAERAEAFF.

The chain combines TRBV29-1 with TRBJ2-1; the D gene could be TRBD1 or TRBD2 (5 bases each). The CDR3 has 14 residues. Trimming left V 6 bases short and J 7 bases short, with 19 bases between. CDR1 and CDR2 (germline): SQVTM, ANQGSEA. The CDR3 sequence is CSVSGTEISNEQFF. CDR3 nucleotides: TGCAGCGTCTCCGGGACGGAGATTTCAAATGAGCAGTTCTTC.